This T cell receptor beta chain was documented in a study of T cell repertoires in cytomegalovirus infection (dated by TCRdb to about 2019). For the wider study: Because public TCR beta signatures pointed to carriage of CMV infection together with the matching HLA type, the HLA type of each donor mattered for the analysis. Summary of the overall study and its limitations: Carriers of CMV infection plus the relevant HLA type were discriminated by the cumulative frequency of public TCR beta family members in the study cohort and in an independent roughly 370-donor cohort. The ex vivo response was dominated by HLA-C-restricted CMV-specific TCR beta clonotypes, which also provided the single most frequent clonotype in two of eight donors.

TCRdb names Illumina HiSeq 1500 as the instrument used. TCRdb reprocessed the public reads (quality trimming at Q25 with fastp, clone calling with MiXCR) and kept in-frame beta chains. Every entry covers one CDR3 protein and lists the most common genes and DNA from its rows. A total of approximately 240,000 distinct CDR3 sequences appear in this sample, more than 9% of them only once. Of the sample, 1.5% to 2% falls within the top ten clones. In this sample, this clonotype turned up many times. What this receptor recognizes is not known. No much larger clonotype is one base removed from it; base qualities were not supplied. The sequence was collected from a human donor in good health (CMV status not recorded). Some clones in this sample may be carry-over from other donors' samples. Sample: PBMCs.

The bases read TGCGCCAGCAGCTTGGCCGCGGCCCAGGGAAAACTGTTTTTT. This codes for CASSLAAAQGKLFF. The rearranged segments are TRBV5-1 and TRBJ1-4; tentative D gene TRBD1, with 5 bases matching. At the junction V is shortened by 0 bases and J by 10 bases, with 13 bases in between. CDR1 SGHRS and CDR2 YFSETQ were looked up in the germline V gene. The CDR3 sequence holds 14 residues, the cysteine and phenylalanine included. Only CDR3 DNA is held: 42 bases, read in frame from base 1.